The 2 T cell receptor beta chains below come from one sample, sequenced in a study of blood T cell repertoires in COVID-19. Assay: immunoSEQ multiplex PCR; the TCRdb copy retains only in-frame clones and omits some. The table has 300,000 to 400,000 clones, around 87% seen once. The sequenced sample was peripheral blood. The receptors shown here come from a woman aged 55-69 years with COVID-19, enrolled during active disease.

J is TRBJ2-3 and V is TRBV7-9; a possible D gene is TRBD1 (5 bases). The CDR3 is made up of 15 amino acids. Trimming shortened V by 4 bases and J by 2 bases, and 13 bases separated the two germline ends. CDR1 SEHNR and CDR2 FQNEAQ come from the germline V gene (reference sequence). The CDR3 is CASSSQTVPTDTQYF. CDR3 coding DNA: TGTGCCAGCAGCTCCCAGACAGTCCCCACAGATACGCAGTATTTT.

A word on this clone: Other nucleotide sequences in the sample specify the same CDR3. The V call is TRBV5-1, the J call TRBJ2-5, with a tentative D call TRBD2 (5 bases). Germline V gene sequence: CDR1 SGHRS, CDR2 YFSETQ. Trimming left V 3 bases short and J 2 bases short, with 8 bases between. CDR3 length: 13 residues. In DNA form, the CDR3 reads TGCGCCAGCAGCTACGGACTTCAAGAGACCCAGTACTTC. Its translation: CASSYGLQETQYF.